This record looks at one T cell receptor (beta chain) sequence and its context. Its antigen is as yet unknown. The CDR3 has 15 residues. V was cut by 0 bases and J by 0 bases, with 11 bases left in between. Per germline, CDR1 GTSNPN and CDR2 SVGIG (reference sequence). TCRdb's table, derived via immunoSEQ multiplex PCR, lists solely in-frame clones and lacks some. The repertoire holds 50,000 to 60,000 clones, with about nine tenths as singletons. This sample is part of a study of OX40 agonist ivuxolimab in advanced cancers. In the study overall: The dose-escalation cohort was about 80% male, with a mean age of around 60 years, ranging about 20 to 79.

Regarding the study as a whole: Expanded peripheral T cell antigen specificity was not determined. Circulating CD4+ and CD8+ T cells showed clonal expansion by week 6 at 0.1 to 3.0 mg/kg. Relative to CD4+ cells, CD8+ T cells on average had more expanded clones.

This chain links TRBV30 with TRBJ2-5, with D possibly being TRBD1 or TRBD2 (5 bases each). This clonotype was sampled from an adult with an advanced solid tumor such as melanoma, head and neck, liver or kidney cancer. Sequenced material: CD4+ or CD8+ T cells sorted from blood, taken in a trial of the OX40 agonist ivuxolimab. The CDR3 protein is CAWSVLGEYQETQYF. Written as DNA, the CDR3 is TGTGCCTGGAGTGTACTAGGGGAGTACCAAGAGACCCAGTACTTC.